This paragraph reports one TCR beta chain. Its antigen is not yet known. No base quality values were provided; no much bigger clone lies one nucleotide off. Library method: the immunoSEQ multiplex PCR assay. Entries here come from immuneACCESS through TCRdb and include only in-frame sequences with V and J called. Some clones fail to appear in such tables; in the studies checked, an unresolved V gene covers under half of the shortfall, and the cause of the remainder is unknown. Counted in this sample were tens of thousands of clones; roughly 92% of them appeared once. The ten largest clones represent over 0.2% of the sample. The record originates from a study of technical replicates of blood from a few donors (dated by TCRdb to about 2017). The receptor was isolated from a human donor in good health. Sequenced material: T cells isolated from PBMCs.

The CDR3 here reads CASSFHWSGGGNIQYF. The nucleotides read TGTGCCAGCAGCTTCCACTGGTCCGGGGGAGGAAACATTCAGTACTTC. The rearranged segments are TRBV5-4 and TRBJ2-4; possibly the D gene is TRBD2, per 6 matching bases. CDR1 and CDR2 were assigned from the germline V gene (reference sequence) as SGHNT and YYREEE. Trimming costs V 2 bases and J 6 bases, and their ends lie 18 bases apart. Measured from the cysteine to the phenylalanine, the CDR3 is 16 residues long. The kept DNA is CDR3 alone, 48 bases in frame from the first base.